This T cell receptor beta chain derives from a study of identical twins. This clonotype was picked up many times. Its target is unknown. The study, taken as a whole, reports: Invariant T cells like MAIT and iNKT could partly confound the zero-insertion analyses. The conclusions drew on cross-sectional statistical analysis instead of tracking the same donors. Weaker excess twin sharing was seen among beta out-of-frame sequences.

Template switching created a universal primer site, and the cDNA included unique molecular identifiers. TCRdb processed the 5' RACE reads anew with MiXCR; each CDR3 protein has one entry. In the table there are around 570,000 distinct CDR3 sequences, just under 10% of which are singletons. The sample also formed part of further work on yellow fever vaccine responses in identical twins.

The clonotype was recovered from a woman aged 18-35 years in good health. Material for sequencing was PBMCs.

The CDR3 nucleotides read TGCAGTGCTCGTACCGGGACTAGAGGCGAGCAGTACTTC. This sequence encodes CSARTGTRGEQYF. The V call is TRBV20-1, the J call TRBJ2-7, with 8 bases identical to TRBD2. V trimming: 5 bases; J trimming: 6 bases; junction bases outside the gene matches: 9. The CDR3 has 13 residues. Germline loops: CDR1 DFQATT, CDR2 SNEGSKA (reference sequence).